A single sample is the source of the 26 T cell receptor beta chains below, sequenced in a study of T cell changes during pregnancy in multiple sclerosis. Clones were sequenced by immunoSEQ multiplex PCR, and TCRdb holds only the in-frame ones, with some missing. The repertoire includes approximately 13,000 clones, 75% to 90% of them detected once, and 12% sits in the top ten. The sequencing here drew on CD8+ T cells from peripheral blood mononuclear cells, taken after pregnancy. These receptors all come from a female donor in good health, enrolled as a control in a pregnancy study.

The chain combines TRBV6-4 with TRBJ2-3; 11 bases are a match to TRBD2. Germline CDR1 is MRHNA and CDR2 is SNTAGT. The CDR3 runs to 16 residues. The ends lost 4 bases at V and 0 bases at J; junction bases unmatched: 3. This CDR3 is CASSATSGGSTDTQYF. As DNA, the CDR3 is TGTGCCAGCAGTGCCACTAGCGGGGGCAGCACAGATACGCAGTATTTT.

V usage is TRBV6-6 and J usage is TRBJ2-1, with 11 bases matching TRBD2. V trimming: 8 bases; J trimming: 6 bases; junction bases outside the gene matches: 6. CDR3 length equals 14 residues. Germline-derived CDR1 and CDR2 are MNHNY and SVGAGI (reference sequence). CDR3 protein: CASALAGGPNEQFF. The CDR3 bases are TGTGCCAGCGCTCTAGCGGGGGGCCCCAATGAGCAGTTCTTC.

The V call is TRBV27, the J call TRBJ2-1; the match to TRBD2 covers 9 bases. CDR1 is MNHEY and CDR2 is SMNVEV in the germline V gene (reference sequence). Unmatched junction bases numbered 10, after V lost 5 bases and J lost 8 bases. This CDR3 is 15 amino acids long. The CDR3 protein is CASSSFGLALHEQFF. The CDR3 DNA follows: TGTGCCAGCAGTAGTTTTGGACTAGCGTTACATGAGCAGTTCTTC.

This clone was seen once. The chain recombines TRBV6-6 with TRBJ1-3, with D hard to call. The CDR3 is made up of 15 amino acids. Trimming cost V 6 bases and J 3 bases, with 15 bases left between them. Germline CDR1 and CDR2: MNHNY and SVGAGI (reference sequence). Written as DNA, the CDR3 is TGTGCCAGCAGCACACCGGGAGACGGTGGAAACACCATATATTTT. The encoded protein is CASSTPGDGGNTIYF.

The CDR3 loop is CAGGTGDLGEQYF. CDR3 nucleotides: TGTGCCGGGGGGACAGGGGATCTGGGTGAGCAGTACTTC. This chain links TRBV6-1 with TRBJ2-5, with 10 bases fitting TRBD1. This CDR3 has 13 residues. Trimming cost V 11 bases and J 11 bases; bases outside gene matches: 14. CDR1 and CDR2 from the germline V gene are MNHNS and SASEGT.

The CDR3 DNA sequence: TGTGCCAGTCAGGAGGACAGTTCTAACCCCTACGAGCAGTACTTC. Translation: CASQEDSSNPYEQYF. J is TRBJ2-7 and V is TRBV19, with a weak D call TRBD1 (6 bases). Germline values: CDR1 LNHDA, CDR2 SQIVND (reference sequence). This CDR3 has 15 amino acids. The V end was cut by 8 bases, the J end by 2 bases, with 19 bases between. The full variable domain, its missing parts supplied by reference TRBV19 and TRBJ2-7, is DGGITQSPKYLFRKEGQNVTLSCEQNLNHDAMYWYRQDPGQGLRLIYYSQIVNDFQKGDIAEGYSVSREKKESFPLTVTSAQKNPTAFYLCASQEDSSNPYEQYFGPGTRLTVT.

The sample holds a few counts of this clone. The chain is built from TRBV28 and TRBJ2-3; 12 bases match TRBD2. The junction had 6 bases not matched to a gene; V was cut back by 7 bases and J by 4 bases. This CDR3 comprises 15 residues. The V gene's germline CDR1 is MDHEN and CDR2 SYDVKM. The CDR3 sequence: CASTPSGGAADTQYF. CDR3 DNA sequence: TGTGCCAGCACCCCTAGCGGGGGGGCAGCAGATACGCAGTATTTT.

CDR3: CASSFEGAGFHGYTF. The DNA for the CDR3 is TGTGCCAGCAGCTTCGAAGGGGCTGGTTTTCACGGCTACACCTTC. The chain couples TRBV7-9 to TRBJ1-2; maybe TRBD1 (5 bases). This CDR3 is 15 amino acids long. Between the trimmed V and J ends, which lost 3 bases and 8 bases, there was a span of 19 bases. From germline, CDR1 is SEHNR and CDR2 FQNEAQ (reference sequence).

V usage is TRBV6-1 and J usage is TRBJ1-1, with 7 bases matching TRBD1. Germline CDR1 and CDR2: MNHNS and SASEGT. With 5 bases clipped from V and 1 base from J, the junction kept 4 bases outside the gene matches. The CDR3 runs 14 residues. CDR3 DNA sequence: TGTGCCAGCAGTATCACAGGGGAGAACACTGAAGCTTTCTTT. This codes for CASSITGENTEAFF.

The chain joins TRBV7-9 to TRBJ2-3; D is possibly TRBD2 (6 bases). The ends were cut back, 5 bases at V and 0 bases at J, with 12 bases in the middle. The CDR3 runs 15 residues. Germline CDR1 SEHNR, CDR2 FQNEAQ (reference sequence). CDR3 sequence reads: CASSPRGVSTDTQYF. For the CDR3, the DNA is TGTGCCAGCAGCCCCCGCGGGGTAAGCACAGATACGCAGTATTTT.

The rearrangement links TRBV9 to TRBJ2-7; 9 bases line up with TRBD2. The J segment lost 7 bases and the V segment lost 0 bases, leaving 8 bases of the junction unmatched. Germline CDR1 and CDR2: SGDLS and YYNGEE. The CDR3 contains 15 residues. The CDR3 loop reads CASSVAGTSHWEQYF. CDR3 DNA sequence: TGTGCCAGCAGCGTAGCCGGGACTAGCCACTGGGAGCAGTACTTC.

In DNA form, the CDR3 reads TGCGCCAGCAGCCAGATCCTCTTAGACGAGGTTGGAGAGACCCAGTACTTC. Protein product: CASSQILLDEVGETQYF. The chain has TRBV4-1 and TRBJ2-5; D not resolved. The germline gives CDR1 MGHRA, CDR2 YSYEKL. The CDR3 contains 17 residues. Deletions cut 3 bases from V and 4 bases from J, with 21 bases between.

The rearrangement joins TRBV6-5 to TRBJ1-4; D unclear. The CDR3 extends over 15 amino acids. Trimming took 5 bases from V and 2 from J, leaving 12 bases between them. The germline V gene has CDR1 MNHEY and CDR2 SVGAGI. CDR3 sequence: CASSPAPETNEKLFF. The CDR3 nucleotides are TGTGCCAGCAGTCCCGCCCCGGAGACTAATGAAAAACTGTTTTTT.

The DNA for the CDR3 is TGTGCCAGCAGGTGGGACACCTGGGACACCGGGGAGCTGTTTTTT. This translates into CASRWDTWDTGELFF. This sequence joins TRBV6-6 and TRBJ2-2; a weak D match, TRBD1 (6 bases). Germline loops: CDR1 MNHNY, CDR2 SVGAGI (reference sequence). This CDR3 comprises 15 residues. V dropped 6 bases and J dropped 3 bases, with 14 bases sitting between them.

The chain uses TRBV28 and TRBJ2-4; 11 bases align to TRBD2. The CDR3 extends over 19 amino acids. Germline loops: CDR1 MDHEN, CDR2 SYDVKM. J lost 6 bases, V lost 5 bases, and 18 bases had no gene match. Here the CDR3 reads CASSSPSSGETSGINIQYF. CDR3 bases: TGTGCCAGCAGTAGCCCTTCGTCAGGGGAGACTAGCGGGATAAACATTCAGTACTTC.

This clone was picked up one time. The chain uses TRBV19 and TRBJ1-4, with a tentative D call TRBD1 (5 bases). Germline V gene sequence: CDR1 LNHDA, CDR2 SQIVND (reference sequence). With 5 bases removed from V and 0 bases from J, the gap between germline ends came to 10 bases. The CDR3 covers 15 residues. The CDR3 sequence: CASSLRTPTNEKLFF. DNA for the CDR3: TGTGCCAGTAGTCTCCGGACACCAACTAATGAAAAACTGTTTTTT.

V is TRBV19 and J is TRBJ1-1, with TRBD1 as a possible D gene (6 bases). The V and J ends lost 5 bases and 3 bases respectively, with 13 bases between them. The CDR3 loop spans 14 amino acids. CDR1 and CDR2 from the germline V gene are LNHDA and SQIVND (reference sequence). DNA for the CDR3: TGTGCCAGTAGTTCGACAGGCGGGTACACTGAAGCTTTCTTT. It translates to CASSSTGGYTEAFF.

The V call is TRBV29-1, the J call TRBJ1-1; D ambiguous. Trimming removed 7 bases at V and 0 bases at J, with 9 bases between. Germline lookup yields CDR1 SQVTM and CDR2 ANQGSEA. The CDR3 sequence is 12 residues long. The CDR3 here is CSGDTLNTEAFF. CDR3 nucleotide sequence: TGCAGCGGAGACACCCTGAACACTGAAGCTTTCTTT.

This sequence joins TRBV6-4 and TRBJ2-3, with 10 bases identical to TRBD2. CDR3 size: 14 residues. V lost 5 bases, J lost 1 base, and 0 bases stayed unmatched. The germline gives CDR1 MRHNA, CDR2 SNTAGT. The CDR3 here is CASSLAGGTDTQYF. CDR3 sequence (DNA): TGTGCCAGCAGTCTAGCGGGGGGCACAGATACGCAGTATTTT.

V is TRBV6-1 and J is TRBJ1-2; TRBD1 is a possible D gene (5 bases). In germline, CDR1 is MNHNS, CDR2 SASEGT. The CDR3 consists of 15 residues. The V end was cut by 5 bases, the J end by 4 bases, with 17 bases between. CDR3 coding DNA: TGTGCCAGCAGTAGCCAGGGTTTGCGGAGCTATGGCTACACCTTC. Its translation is CASSSQGLRSYGYTF.

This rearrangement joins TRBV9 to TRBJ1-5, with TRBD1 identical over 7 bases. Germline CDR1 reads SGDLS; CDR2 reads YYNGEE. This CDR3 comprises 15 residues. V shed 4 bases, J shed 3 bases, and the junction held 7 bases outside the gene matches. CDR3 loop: CASSPEGQINQPQHF. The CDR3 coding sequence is TGTGCCAGCAGCCCCGAGGGACAGATCAATCAGCCCCAGCATTTT.

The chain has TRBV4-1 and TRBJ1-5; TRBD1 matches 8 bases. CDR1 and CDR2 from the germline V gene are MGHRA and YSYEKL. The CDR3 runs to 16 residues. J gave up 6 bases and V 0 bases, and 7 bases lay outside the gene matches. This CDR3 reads CASSQEVGTGGQPQHF. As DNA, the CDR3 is TGCGCCAGCAGCCAAGAAGTCGGGACAGGAGGTCAGCCCCAGCATTTT.

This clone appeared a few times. The CDR3 nucleotides read TGTGCCAGCTCAGTCAAGGGGGAGGGCTACAATGAGCAGTTCTTC. Encoded protein: CASSVKGEGYNEQFF. V usage is TRBV6-4 and J usage is TRBJ2-1, with a possible D match to TRBD2 (7 bases). Trimming removed 8 bases from V and 3 bases from J, with 17 bases in between. The CDR3 runs to 15 residues. CDR1 and CDR2 (germline): MRHNA, SNTAGT.

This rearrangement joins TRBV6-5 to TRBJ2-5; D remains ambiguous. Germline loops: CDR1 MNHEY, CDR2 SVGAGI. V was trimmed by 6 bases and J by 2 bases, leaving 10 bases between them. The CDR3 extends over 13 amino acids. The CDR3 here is CASRRESQETQYF. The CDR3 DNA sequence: TGTGCCAGCAGGAGAGAGTCGCAAGAGACCCAGTACTTC.

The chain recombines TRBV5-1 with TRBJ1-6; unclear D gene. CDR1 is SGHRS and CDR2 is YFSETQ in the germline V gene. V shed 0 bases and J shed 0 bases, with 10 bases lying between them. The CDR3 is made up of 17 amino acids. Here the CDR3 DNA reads TGCGCCAGCAGCTTGGTCTCGTCAGACTCCTATAATTCACCCCTCCACTTT. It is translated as CASSLVSSDSYNSPLHF.

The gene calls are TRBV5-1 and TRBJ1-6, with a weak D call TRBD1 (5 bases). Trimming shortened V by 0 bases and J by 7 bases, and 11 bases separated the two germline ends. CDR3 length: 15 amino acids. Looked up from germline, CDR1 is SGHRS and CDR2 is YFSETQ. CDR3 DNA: TGCGCCAGCAGCTTGGGTCGGGGGGGAAATTCACCCCTCCACTTT. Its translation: CASSLGRGGNSPLHF.